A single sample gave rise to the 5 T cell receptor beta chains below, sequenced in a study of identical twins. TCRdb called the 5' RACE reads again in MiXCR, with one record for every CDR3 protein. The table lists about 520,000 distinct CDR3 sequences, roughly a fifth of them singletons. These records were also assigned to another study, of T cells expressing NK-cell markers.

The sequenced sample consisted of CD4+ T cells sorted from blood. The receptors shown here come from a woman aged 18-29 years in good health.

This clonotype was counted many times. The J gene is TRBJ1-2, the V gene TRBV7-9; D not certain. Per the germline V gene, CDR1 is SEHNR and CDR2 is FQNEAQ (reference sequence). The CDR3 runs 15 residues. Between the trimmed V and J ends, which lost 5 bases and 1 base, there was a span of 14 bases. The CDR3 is CASSRSPGFNYGYTF. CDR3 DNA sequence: TGTGCCAGCAGCCGTTCACCGGGGTTTAACTATGGCTACACCTTC.

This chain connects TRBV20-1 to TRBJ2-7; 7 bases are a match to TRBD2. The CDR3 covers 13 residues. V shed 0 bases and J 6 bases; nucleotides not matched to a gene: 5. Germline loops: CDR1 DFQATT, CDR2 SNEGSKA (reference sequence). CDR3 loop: CSAREDWEGEQYF. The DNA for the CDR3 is TGCAGTGCTAGAGAAGACTGGGAGGGCGAGCAGTACTTC.

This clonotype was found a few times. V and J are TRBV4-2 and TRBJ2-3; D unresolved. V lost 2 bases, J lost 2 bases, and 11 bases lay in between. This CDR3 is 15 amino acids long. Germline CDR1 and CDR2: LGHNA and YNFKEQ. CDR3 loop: CASSQKRYDTDTQYF. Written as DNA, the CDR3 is TGTGCCAGCAGCCAAAAGAGATACGACACAGATACGCAGTATTTT.

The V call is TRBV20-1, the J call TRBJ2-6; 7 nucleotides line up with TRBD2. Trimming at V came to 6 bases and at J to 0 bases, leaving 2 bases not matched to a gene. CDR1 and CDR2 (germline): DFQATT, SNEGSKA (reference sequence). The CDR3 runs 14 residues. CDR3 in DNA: TGCAGTGCCGGGGGGACCTCTGGGGCCAACGTCCTGACTTTC. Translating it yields CSAGGTSGANVLTF.

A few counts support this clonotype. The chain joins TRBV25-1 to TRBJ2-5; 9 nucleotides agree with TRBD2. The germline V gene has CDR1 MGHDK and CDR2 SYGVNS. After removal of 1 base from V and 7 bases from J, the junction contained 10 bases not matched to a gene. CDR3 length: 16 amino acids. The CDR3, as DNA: TGTGCCAGCAGTGAATTGCGTAGCGGGGGTCCCGGGACCCAGTACTTC. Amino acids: CASSELRSGGPGTQYF.